This TCR beta chain was profiled in a study of blood T cell repertoires in COVID-19. Overall study: Spain, Italy and the United States supplied samples that represented acute and convalescent COVID-19. PBMCs, B-cell-depleted T cells, or T cells were the source of the cDNA or gDNA that made up the material.

V gave up 2 bases and J gave up 0 bases; unmatched junction bases: 10. The CDR3 spans 17 residues. The germline gives CDR1 SGDLS, CDR2 YYNGEE. This clone was seen only a few times. Original data processing: Amplification of reference gene primers was used by the study to estimate nucleated cell counts. Using immunoSEQ multiplex PCR, the repertoire was profiled, and TCRdb retains in-frame clones only, with some absent. D and trimming were read from the DNA, whereas the V and J calls and clone size are those reported in that table. This sample has about 200,000 clones, with about 85% found just once. The gene calls are TRBV9 and TRBJ1-1; 7 bases map to TRBD1. The material sequenced was peripheral blood. The origin of this receptor is a man in his 60s with active or convalescent COVID-19. DNA for the CDR3: TGTGCCAGCAGCGTGGGAACAGGGGCGCTTATGAACACTGAAGCTTTCTTT. Its translation is CASSVGTGALMNTEAFF.